A single sample gave rise to the 14 T cell receptor beta chains below, sequenced in a study of CD8+ T cells in alopecia areata. Reverse transcribed after extraction, RNA yielded cDNA as the sequencing template. Clones were read by immunoSEQ multiplex PCR, and TCRdb kept only the in-frame ones, dropping some. The repertoire holds 200,000 to 250,000 clones, with approximately 52% as singletons. Sequenced here: CD4+ T cells sorted from blood, sampled at week 0. The receptors were sampled from a human donor with alopecia areata.

This clone was observed a handful of times. The V call is TRBV29-1, the J call TRBJ2-1; D remains ambiguous. Germline CDR1 is SQVTM and CDR2 is ANQGSEA. Deletions cut 3 bases from V and 4 bases from J, with 7 bases between. The CDR3 runs 12 residues. CDR3 region: CSVEPDYNEQFF. CDR3 nucleotide sequence: TGCAGCGTTGAGCCAGATTACAATGAGCAGTTCTTC.

This sequence joins TRBV5-1 and TRBJ1-1; D might be TRBD1 (6 bases). CDR1 is SGHRS and CDR2 is YFSETQ in the germline V gene. The CDR3 has 14 residues. Trimming removed 4 bases at V and 4 bases at J, with 14 bases between. The CDR3 DNA follows: TGCGCCAGCAGCCGGGGGGCTAATCGCACTGAAGCTTTCTTT. Encoded protein: CASSRGANRTEAFF.

This clone occurred a few times. J is TRBJ2-3 and V is TRBV6-5; D gene ambiguous. Germline lookup yields CDR1 MNHEY and CDR2 SVGAGI. Trimming stripped 6 bases from V and 3 bases from J, with 10 bases between. CDR3 length: 13 amino acids. The CDR3 region has the DNA TGTGCCAGCAGCCCCAGCAGAACAGATACGCAGTATTTT. Its protein is CASSPSRTDTQYF.

This chain uses TRBV5-1 with TRBJ2-2; D gene ambiguous. Trimming stripped 4 bases from V and 0 bases from J, with 4 bases between. The V gene's germline CDR1 is SGHRS and CDR2 YFSETQ. The CDR3 sequence is 13 residues long. The CDR3 is CASSQPNTGELFF. CDR3 nucleotides: TGCGCCAGCAGCCAGCCGAACACCGGGGAGCTGTTTTTT.

V is TRBV6-1 and J is TRBJ1-5; no clear D gene. The V and J ends lost 2 bases and 6 bases respectively, with 14 bases between them. The CDR3 is 15 amino acids. Germline values: CDR1 MNHNS, CDR2 SASEGT. CDR3 coding DNA: TGTGCCAGCAGTGAATCGGTTTGGAGGTTTCAGCCCCAGCATTTT. Protein product: CASSESVWRFQPQHF.

V and J are TRBV7-9 and TRBJ2-3; D not resolved. The V gene's germline CDR1 is SEHNR and CDR2 FQNEAQ (reference sequence). With 2 bases removed from V and 6 bases from J, the gap between germline ends came to 9 bases. The CDR3 length is 13 residues. DNA for the CDR3: TGTGCCAGCAGCTTAATATACCTCGATACGCAGTATTTT. This encodes CASSLIYLDTQYF.

The J gene is TRBJ2-2, the V gene TRBV30, with 7 bases identical to TRBD1. In germline, CDR1 is GTSNPN, CDR2 SVGIG (reference sequence). The CDR3 consists of 15 residues. Trimming removed 3 bases from V and 4 bases from J; junction bases left unmatched: 8. The CDR3, as DNA: TGTGCCTGGAGAAGCCGGGACAGAGTCACCGGGGAGCTGTTTTTT. It specifies CAWRSRDRVTGELFF. The full variable domain, rest sourced from reference TRBV30 and TRBJ2-2, is SQTIHQWPATLVQPVGSPLSLECTVEGTSNPNLYWYRQAAGRGLQLLFYSVGIGQISSEVPQNLSASRPQDRQFILSSKKLLLSDSGFYLCAWRSRDRVTGELFFGEGSRLTVL.

V gene TRBV6-5 combines with J gene TRBJ1-3, with D hard to call. The CDR3 sequence is 15 residues long. In germline, CDR1 is MNHEY, CDR2 SVGAGI. Trimming pared 2 bases from V and 0 bases from J, leaving 8 bases between. CDR3 in DNA: TGTGCCAGCAGTTACGAGTATTCCTCTGGAAACACCATATATTTT. It encodes CASSYEYSSGNTIYF.

Turning to this clone: This same CDR3 is encoded by further DNA sequences in the sample. The gene calls are TRBV20-1 and TRBJ2-5; D might be TRBD1 or TRBD2, each matching 5 bases. CDR1 and CDR2 from the germline V gene are DFQATT and SNEGSKA (reference sequence). V lost 6 bases and J lost 5, with 10 bases in between. This CDR3 is built from 11 residues. The CDR3 loop is CSARGVETQYF. The CDR3 DNA sequence: TGCAGTGCCCGAGGGGTGGAGACCCAGTACTTC.

V is TRBV5-4 and J is TRBJ2-7, with 11 bases lining up with TRBD2. The V segment lost 4 bases and the J segment 6 bases; nucleotides outside the gene matches: 9. Germline V gene data show CDR1 as SGHNT and CDR2 as YYREEE (reference sequence). This CDR3 has 15 residues. The CDR3 sequence is CASSPLLAGGREQYF. DNA of the CDR3: TGTGCCAGCAGCCCCCTGCTAGCGGGAGGACGCGAGCAGTACTTC. The whole variable domain, remainder taken from reference TRBV5-4 and TRBJ2-7, is ETGVTQSPTHLIKTRGQQVTLRCSSQSGHNTVSWYQQALGQGPQFIFQYYREEENGRGNFPPRFSGLQFPNYSSELNVNALELDDSALYLCASSPLLAGGREQYFGPGTRLTVT.

This clone turned up a few times. The V and J genes are TRBV6-5 and TRBJ2-4, with TRBD2 matching 10 bases. This CDR3 has 14 amino acids. Germline CDR1 is MNHEY and CDR2 is SVGAGI. The ends lost 5 bases at V and 6 bases at J; junction bases unmatched: 4. CDR3 DNA sequence: TGTGCCAGCAGTCTTAGCGGGGGGACAAACATTCAGTACTTC. Its protein is CASSLSGGTNIQYF.

V and J are TRBV4-1 and TRBJ2-1; 10 bases match TRBD2. CDR1 and CDR2 (germline): MGHRA, YSYEKL. The CDR3 consists of 16 residues. V was pared by 0 bases and J by 8 bases, with 7 bases of the junction left unmatched. The CDR3 protein is CASSQDQSGGVYEQFF. CDR3 DNA: TGCGCCAGCAGCCAAGATCAGAGCGGGGGGGTGTATGAGCAGTTCTTC.

V and J are TRBV5-1 and TRBJ1-2; a possible D gene is TRBD1 (6 bases). The V gene's germline CDR1 is SGHRS and CDR2 YFSETQ. Trimming took off 0 bases at V and 6 bases at J, with 12 bases between the two ends. The CDR3 extends over 14 amino acids. The CDR3: CASSLGQEGNGYTF. The DNA of the CDR3 is TGCGCCAGCAGCTTGGGACAGGAGGGGAATGGCTACACCTTC.

The chain links TRBV5-1 to TRBJ1-6; TRBD1 matches at 7 bases. Trimming at V came to 4 bases and at J to 5 bases, leaving 6 bases not matched to a gene. This CDR3 comprises 15 residues. Germline-derived CDR1 and CDR2 are SGHRS and YFSETQ. The CDR3 sequence: CASSPGDRDNSPLHF. Written as DNA, the CDR3 is TGCGCCAGCAGCCCAGGGGACAGAGATAATTCACCCCTCCACTTT.